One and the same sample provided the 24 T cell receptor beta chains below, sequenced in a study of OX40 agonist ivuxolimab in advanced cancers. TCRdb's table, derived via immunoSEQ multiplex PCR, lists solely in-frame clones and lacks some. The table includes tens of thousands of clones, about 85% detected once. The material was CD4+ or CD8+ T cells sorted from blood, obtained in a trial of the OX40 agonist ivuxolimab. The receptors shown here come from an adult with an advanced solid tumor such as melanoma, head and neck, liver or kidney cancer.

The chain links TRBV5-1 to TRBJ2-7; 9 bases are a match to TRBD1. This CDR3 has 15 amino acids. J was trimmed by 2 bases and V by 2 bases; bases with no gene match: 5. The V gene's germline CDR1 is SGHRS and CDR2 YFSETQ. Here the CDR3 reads CASSLGTGSTYEQYF. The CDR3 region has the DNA TGCGCCAGCAGCTTAGGGACAGGGTCCACCTACGAGCAGTACTTC.

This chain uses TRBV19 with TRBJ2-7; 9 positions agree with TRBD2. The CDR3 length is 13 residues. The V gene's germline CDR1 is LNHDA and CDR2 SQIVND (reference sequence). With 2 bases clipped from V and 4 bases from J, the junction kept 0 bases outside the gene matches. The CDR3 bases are TGTGCCAGTAGTATAAGCGGGAGGTACGAGCAGTACTTC. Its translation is CASSISGRYEQYF.

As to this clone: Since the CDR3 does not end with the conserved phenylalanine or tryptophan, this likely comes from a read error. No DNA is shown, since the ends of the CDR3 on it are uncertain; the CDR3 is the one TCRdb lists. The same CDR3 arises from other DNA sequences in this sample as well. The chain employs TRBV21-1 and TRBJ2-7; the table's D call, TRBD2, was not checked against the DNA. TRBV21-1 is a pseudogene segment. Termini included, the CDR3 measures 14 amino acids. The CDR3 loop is CASSKAYSGRGLGI.

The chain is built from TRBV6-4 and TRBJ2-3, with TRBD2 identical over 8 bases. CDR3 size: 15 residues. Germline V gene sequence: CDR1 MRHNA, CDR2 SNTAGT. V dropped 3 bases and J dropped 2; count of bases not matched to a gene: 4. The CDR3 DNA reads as TGTGCCAGCAGTGAATTAGCGGGATCCACAGATACGCAGTATTTT. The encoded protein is CASSELAGSTDTQYF.

The DNA of the CDR3 is TGTGCCAGCAGCCACCCCCTAGCGTACCCAAGGGCAGATACGCAGTATTTT. It is translated as CASSHPLAYPRADTQYF. This chain uses TRBV11-2 with TRBJ2-3, with D tentatively TRBD2 (6 bases). Germline lookup yields CDR1 SGHAT and CDR2 FQNNGV. CDR3 size: 17 residues. V lost 5 bases and J 4 bases, leaving 22 bases between the germline ends.

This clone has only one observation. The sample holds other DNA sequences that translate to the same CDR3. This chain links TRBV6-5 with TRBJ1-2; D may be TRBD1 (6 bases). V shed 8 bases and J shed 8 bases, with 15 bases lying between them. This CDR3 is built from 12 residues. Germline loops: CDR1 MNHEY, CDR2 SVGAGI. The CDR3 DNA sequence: TGTGCCAGCTTCGGGGGGGCGCGGGGCTACACCTTC. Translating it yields CASFGGARGYTF.

CDR3 in amino acids: CASSQPGTPRGQYF. DNA for the CDR3: TGTGCCAGCTCACAGCCCGGGACGCCAAGAGGGCAGTACTTC. This rearrangement joins TRBV18 to TRBJ2-7; D possibly uses TRBD1 or TRBD2 (5 bases each). CDR3 length equals 14 residues. V lost 4 bases and J lost 9, with 19 bases in between. Germline V gene data show CDR1 as KGHSH and CDR2 as LQKENI.

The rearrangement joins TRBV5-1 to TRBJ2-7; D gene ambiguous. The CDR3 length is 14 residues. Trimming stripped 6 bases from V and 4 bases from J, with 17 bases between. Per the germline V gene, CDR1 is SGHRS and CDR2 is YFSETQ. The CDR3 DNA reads TGCGCCAGCACAGTTGGGGTGGAAGATTACGAGCAGTACTTC. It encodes CASTVGVEDYEQYF.

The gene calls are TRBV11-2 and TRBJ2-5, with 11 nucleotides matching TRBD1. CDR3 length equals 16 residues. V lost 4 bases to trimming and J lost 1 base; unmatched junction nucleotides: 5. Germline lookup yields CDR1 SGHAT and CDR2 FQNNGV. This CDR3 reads CASSSGGQGVQETQYF. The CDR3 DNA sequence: TGTGCCAGCAGCTCAGGGGGACAGGGGGTCCAAGAGACCCAGTACTTC.

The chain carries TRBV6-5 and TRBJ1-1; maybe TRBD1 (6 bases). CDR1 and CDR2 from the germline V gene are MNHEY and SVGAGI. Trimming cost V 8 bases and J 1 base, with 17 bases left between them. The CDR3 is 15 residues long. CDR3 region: CASSPRTGRNTEAFF. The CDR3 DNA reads TGTGCCAGCTCCCCCCGAACAGGGAGGAACACTGAAGCTTTCTTT.

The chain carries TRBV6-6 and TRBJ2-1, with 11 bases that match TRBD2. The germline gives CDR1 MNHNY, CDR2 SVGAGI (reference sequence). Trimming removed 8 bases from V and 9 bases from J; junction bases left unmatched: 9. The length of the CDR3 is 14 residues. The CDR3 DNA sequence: TGTGCCAGCCAAAATAGCGGGAGGGCGACTGAGCAGTTCTTC. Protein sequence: CASQNSGRATEQFF.

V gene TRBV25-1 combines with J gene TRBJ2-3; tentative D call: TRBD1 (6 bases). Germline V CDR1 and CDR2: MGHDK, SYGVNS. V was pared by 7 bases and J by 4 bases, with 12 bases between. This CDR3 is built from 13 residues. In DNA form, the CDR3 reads TGTGCCAGCAAAGCAGGGGCCCCAGATACGCAGTATTTT. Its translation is CASKAGAPDTQYF.

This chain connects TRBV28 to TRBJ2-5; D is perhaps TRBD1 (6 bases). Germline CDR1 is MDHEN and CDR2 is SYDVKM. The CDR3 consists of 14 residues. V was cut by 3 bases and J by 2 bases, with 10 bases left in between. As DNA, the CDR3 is TGTGCCAGCAGTTTGCAGGGGTTTCAAGAGACCCAGTACTTC. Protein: CASSLQGFQETQYF.

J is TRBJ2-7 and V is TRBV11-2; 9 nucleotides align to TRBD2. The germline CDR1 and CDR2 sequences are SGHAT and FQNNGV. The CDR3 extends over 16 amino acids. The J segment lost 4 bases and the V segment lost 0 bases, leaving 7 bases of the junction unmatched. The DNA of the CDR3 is TGTGCCAGCAGCTTAGATCATCCTAGCGGGGCTTACGAGCAGTACTTC. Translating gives CASSLDHPSGAYEQYF.

CDR3 in DNA: TGCGCCAGCAGCTCGCCCGTCCTGGCGGGAGGGGGCAATGAGCAGTTCTTC. It encodes CASSSPVLAGGGNEQFF. The chain employs TRBV5-1 and TRBJ2-1; 9 positions agree with TRBD2. Germline-derived CDR1 and CDR2 are SGHRS and YFSETQ. CDR3 length: 17 residues. V shed 3 bases, J shed 6 bases, and the junction held 13 bases outside the gene matches.

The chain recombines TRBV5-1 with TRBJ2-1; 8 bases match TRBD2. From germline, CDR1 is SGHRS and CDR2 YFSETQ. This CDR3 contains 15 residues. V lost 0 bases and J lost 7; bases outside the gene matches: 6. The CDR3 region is CASSLGPAGENEQFF. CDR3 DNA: TGCGCCAGCAGCTTGGGTCCAGCGGGAGAGAATGAGCAGTTCTTC. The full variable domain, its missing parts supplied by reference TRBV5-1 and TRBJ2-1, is KAGVTQTPRYLIKTRGQQVTLSCSPISGHRSVSWYQQTPGQGLQFLFEYFSETQRNKGNFPGRFSGRQFSNSRSEMNVSTLELGDSALYLCASSLGPAGENEQFFGPGTRLTVL.

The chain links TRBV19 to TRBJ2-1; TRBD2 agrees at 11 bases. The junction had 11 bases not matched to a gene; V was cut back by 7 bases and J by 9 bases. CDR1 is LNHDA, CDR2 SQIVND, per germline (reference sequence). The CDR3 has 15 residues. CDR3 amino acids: CASIQTSGISGEQFF. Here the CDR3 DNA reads TGTGCCAGTATCCAGACTAGCGGGATAAGTGGTGAGCAGTTCTTC. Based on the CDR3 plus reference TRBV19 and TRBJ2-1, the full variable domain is DGGITQSPKYLFRKEGQNVTLSCEQNLNHDAMYWYRQDPGQGLRLIYYSQIVNDFQKGDIAEGYSVSREKKESFPLTVTSAQKNPTAFYLCASIQTSGISGEQFFGPGTRLTVL.

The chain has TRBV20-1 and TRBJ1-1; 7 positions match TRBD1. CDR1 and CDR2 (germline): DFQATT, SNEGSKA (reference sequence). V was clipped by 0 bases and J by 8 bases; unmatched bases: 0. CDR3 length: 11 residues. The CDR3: CSAREDREAFF. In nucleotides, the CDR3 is TGCAGTGCTAGAGAGGACAGGGAAGCTTTCTTT.

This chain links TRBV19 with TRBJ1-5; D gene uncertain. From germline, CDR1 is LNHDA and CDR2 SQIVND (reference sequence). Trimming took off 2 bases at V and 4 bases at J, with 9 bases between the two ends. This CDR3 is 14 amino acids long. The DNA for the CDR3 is TGTGCCAGTAGTATACCCCGGGATAATCAGCCCCAGCATTTT. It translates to CASSIPRDNQPQHF.

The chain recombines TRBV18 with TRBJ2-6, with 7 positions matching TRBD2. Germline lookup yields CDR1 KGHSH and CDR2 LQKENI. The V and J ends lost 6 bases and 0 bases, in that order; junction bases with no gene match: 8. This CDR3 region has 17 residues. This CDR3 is CASSPGGEGSGANVLTF. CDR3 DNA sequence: TGTGCCAGCTCCCCTGGCGGGGAGGGCTCTGGGGCCAACGTCCTGACTTTC.

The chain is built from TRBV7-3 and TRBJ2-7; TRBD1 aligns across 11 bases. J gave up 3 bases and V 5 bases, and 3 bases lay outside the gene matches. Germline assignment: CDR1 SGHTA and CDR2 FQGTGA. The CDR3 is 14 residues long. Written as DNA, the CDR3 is TGTGCCAGCAGCGCCGGGACAGGGGGCTACGAGCAGTACTTC. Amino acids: CASSAGTGGYEQYF.

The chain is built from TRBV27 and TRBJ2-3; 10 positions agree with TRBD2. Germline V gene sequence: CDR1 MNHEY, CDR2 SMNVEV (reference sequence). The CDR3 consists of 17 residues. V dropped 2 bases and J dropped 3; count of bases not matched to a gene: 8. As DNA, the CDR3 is TGTGCCAGCAGTTTACTCGTACTAGCGGGAACGACAGATACGCAGTATTTT. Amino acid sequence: CASSLLVLAGTTDTQYF.

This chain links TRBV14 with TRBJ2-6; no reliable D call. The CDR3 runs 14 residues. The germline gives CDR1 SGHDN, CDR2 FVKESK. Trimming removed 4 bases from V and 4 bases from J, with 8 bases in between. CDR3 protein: CASSPQWGANVLTF. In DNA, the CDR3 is TGTGCCAGCAGCCCACAATGGGGGGCCAACGTCCTGACTTTC.

CDR3 loop: CASSPGDWDYEQYF. CDR3 nucleotides: TGTGCCAGCAGCCCAGGGGACTGGGACTACGAGCAGTACTTC. The chain employs TRBV7-2 and TRBJ2-7, with D possibly called TRBD1 or TRBD2 (6 bases each). This CDR3 has 14 residues. Trimming removed 5 bases at V and 3 bases at J, with 14 bases between. Germline CDR1 and CDR2: SGHTA and FQGNSA.